This paragraph reports one T cell receptor (beta chain). This sample was included in a study of blood T cell repertoires in COVID-19. Turning to the study itself: Researchers got acute and convalescent COVID-19 samples from the United States, Italy and Spain.

The data were produced by immunoSEQ multiplex PCR, yet TCRdb's version contains in-frame clones alone and is incomplete. The top ten hold more than 20% of the sample, which has about 130,000 clones, around 86% seen once. The CDR3 totals 13 residues. Germline V gives CDR1 SNHLY, CDR2 FYNNEI. V was trimmed by 7 bases and J by 7 bases, leaving 17 bases between them. The TCR was taken from a woman over 75 with acute or convalescent COVID-19. Sequencing was carried out using peripheral blood. This chain connects TRBV2 to TRBJ2-7, with a possible D match to TRBD1 (6 bases). In nucleotides, the CDR3 is TGTGCCAGCATGACTACAGGGACGGCGGAGCAGTACTTC. Translating it yields CASMTTGTAEQYF.